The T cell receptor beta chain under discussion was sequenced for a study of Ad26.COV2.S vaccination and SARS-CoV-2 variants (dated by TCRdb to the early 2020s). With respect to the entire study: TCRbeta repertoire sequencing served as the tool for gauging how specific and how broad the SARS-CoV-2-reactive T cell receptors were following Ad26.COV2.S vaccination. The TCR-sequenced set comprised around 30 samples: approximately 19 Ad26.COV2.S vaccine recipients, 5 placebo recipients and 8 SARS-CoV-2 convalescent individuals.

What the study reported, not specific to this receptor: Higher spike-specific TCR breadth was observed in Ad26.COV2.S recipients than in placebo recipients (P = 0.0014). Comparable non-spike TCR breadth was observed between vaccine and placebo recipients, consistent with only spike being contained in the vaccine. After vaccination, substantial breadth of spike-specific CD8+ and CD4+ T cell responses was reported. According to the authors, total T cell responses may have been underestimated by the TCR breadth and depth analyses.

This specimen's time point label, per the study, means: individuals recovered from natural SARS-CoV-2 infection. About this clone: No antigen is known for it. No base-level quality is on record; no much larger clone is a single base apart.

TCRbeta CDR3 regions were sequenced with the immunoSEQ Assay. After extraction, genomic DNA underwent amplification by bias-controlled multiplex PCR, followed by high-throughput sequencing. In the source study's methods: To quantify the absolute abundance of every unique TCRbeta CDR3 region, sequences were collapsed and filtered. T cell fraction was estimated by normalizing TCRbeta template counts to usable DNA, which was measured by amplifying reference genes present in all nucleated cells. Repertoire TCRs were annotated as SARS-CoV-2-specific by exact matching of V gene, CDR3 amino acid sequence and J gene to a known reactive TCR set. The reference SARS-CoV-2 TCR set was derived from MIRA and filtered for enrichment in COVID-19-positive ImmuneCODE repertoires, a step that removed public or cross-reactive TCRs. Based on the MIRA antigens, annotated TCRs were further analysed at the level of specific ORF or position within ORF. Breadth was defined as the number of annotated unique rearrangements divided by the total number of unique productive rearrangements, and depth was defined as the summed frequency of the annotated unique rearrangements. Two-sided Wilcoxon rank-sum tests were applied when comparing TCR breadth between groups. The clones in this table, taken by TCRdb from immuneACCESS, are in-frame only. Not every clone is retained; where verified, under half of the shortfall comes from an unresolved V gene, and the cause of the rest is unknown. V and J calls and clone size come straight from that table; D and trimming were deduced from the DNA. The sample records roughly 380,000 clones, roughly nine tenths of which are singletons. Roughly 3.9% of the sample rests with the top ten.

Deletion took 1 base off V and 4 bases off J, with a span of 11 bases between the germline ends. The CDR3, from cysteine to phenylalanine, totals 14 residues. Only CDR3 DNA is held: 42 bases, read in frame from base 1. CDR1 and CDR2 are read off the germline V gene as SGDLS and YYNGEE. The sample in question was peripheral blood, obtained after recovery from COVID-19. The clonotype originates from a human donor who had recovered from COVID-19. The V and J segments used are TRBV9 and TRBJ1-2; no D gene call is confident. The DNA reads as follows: TGTGCCAGCAGCGTAACAGTCGAATCCTATGGCTACACCTTC. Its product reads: CASSVTVESYGYTF.